Listed below are T cell receptor beta chains from one sample, sequenced in a study of blood T cell repertoires in COVID-19. TCRdb keeps only in-frame clones here, not all; method: immunoSEQ multiplex PCR. In the table there are some 240,000 clones, approximately 81% of which are singletons. The sample comprised PBMCs or T cells enriched from blood (not recorded which). Every receptor here comes from a woman between 50 and 59 years old who had been exposed to COVID-19. The CDR3 runs from the conserved cysteine through the conserved F or W. Fields, in order: D gene, V gene, J gene, clone size, CDR3 DNA, CDR3 protein. The D gene is left open where the match is weak. Clone sizes are given selectively: once, few, many, or a class where the clone is expanded.

-	TRBV12-3/TRBV12-4	TRBJ2-5	-	TGTGCCAGCAGCCTGTTCTCCCGAGAGACCCAGTACTTC	CASSLFSRETQYF
TRBD1	TRBV28	TRBJ1-6	-	TGTGCCAGCAGTCAGGGGGTTTATTCACCCCTCCACTTT	CASSQGVYSPLHF
-	TRBV9	TRBJ1-1	-	TGTGCCAGCAGCCAAAGAAGGGGGTCGTACACTGAAGCTTTCTTT	CASSQRRGSYTEAFF
-	TRBV5-1	TRBJ1-1	-	TGCGCCAGCAGCTCCCCGCGTATGAACACTGAAGCTTTCTTT	CASSSPRMNTEAFF
-	TRBV24-1	TRBJ1-3	-	TGTGCCACCAGTGACGCTCGGGGGGGTAGTCGAAACACCATATATTTT	CATSDARGGSRNTIYF
-	TRBV3-1/TRBV3-2	TRBJ1-1	-	TGTGCCAGCAGTCAGGGAACTGAAGCTTTCTTT	CASSQGTEAFF
-	TRBV4-1	TRBJ1-1	-	TGCGCCAGCAGCGTTCGGCGGGCTCTGAACACTGAAGCTTTCTTT	CASSVRRALNTEAFF
TRBD1	TRBV18	TRBJ1-2	-	TGTGCCAGCTCACCATACAGCTCATGGGACAGCTATGGCTACACCTTC	CASSPYSSWDSYGYTF
-	TRBV29-1	TRBJ1-1	-	TGCAGCGTTGAAGTAGACACTGAAGCTTTCTTT	CSVEVDTEAFF
TRBD1	TRBV6-5	TRBJ1-1	-	TGTGCCAGCGACCGCGGACAGGGGAACACTGAAGCTTTCTTT	CASDRGQGNTEAFF
-	TRBV10-3	TRBJ1-1	-	TGTGCCATCAGTGAGGTTCGGGGAGGGGACACTGAAGCTTTCTTT	CAISEVRGGDTEAFF
-	TRBV5-5	TRBJ1-6	-	TGTGCCAGCAGCTTCAGGGAAGGGCTCAATTCACCCCTCCACTTT	CASSFREGLNSPLHF
TRBD1	TRBV27	TRBJ1-1	-	TGTGCCAGCAGGTATGGACAGGGGCTCGGCACTGAAGCTTTCTTT	CASRYGQGLGTEAFF
TRBD2	TRBV29-1	TRBJ2-3	few	TGCAGCGCGGGGCGGGGGTCAGATACGCAGTATTTT	CSAGRGSDTQYF